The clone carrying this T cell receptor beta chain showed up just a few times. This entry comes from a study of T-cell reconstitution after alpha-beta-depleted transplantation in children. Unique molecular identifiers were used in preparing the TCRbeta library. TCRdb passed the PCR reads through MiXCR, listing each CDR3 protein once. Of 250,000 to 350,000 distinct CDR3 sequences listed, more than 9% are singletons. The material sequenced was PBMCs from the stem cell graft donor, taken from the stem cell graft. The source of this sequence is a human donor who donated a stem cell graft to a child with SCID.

Here the CDR3 DNA reads TGCGCCAGCAGCTTTGGGGGGCGAGGCACCGGGGAGCTGTTTTTT. Translated: CASSFGGRGTGELFF. The chain employs TRBV5-1 and TRBJ2-2; D is tentatively TRBD1 or TRBD2 (6 bases each). V lost 2 bases, J lost 4 bases, and 12 bases lay in between. The CDR3 length is 15 residues. Germline V lookup: CDR1 SGHRS, CDR2 YFSETQ.